This TCR beta chain was sequenced during a study of read filtering for tumor transcriptome and immune sequencing. Study background: Under 10 patients were R-ISS I, roughly 15 were R-ISS II, 7 were R-ISS III.

Study-level findings and limits: About 81.9% of IR-seq clonotypes had one read, totaling around 3.5% of reads; RNA-seq: 74.6% and 44.6%.

This clonotype was detected only a few times. Its antigen is currently unknown. Molecular barcoded adaptors covering alpha/delta and beta/gamma chains were used on 400 ng RNA. TCRdb itself ran the reads through MiXCR, one entry per CDR3 protein. The sample includes tens of thousands of distinct CDR3 sequences, roughly 19% of them seen just once. Germline V CDR1 and CDR2: LNHDA, SQIVND (reference sequence). Between the trimmed V and J ends, which lost 5 bases and 1 base, there was a span of 13 bases. The CDR3 loop spans 15 amino acids. The specimen was a population of CD138-negative cells sorted from bone marrow. This TCR derives from a donor at least 40 years old with multiple myeloma. The chain is built from TRBV19 and TRBJ2-3; the D gene is possibly TRBD2 (7 bases). The CDR3 sequence: CASSGGGPGTDTQYF. The CDR3 DNA follows: TGTGCCAGTAGTGGGGGGGGGCCGGGCACAGATACGCAGTATTTT.